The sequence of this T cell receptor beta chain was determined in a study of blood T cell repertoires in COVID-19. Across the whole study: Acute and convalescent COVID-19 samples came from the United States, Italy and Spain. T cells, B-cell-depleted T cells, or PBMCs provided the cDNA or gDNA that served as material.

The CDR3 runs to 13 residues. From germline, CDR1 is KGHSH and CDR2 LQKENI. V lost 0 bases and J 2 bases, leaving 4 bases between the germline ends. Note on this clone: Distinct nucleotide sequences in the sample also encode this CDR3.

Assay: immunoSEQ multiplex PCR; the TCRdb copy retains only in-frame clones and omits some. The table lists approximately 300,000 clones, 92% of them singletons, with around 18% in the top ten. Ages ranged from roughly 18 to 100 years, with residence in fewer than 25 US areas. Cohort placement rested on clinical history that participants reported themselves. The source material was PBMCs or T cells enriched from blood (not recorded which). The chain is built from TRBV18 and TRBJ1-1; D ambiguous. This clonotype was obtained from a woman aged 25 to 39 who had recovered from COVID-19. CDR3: CASSPPANTEAFF. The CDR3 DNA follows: TGTGCCAGCTCACCACCAGCAAACACTGAAGCTTTCTTT. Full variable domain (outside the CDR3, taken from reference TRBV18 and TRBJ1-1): NAGVMQNPRHLVRRRGQEARLRCSPMKGHSHVYWYRQLPEEGLKFMVYLQKENIIDESGMPKERFSAEFPKEGPSILRIQQVVRGDSAAYFCASSPPANTEAFFGQGTRLTVV.